The 13 T cell receptor beta chains below were found in one sample sequenced in a study of CD8 T cells in Susac syndrome. With random hexamers, reverse transcription was performed on about 0.5 to 1 ug of RNA. TCRdb called the immunoSEQ multiplex PCR reads again in MiXCR, with one record for every CDR3 protein. The sample records some 110,000 distinct CDR3 sequences, around 95% being singletons. Sequencing input: CD4+ T cells from PBMCs. These receptors came from a human donor in good health.

The chain is built from TRBV20-1 and TRBJ2-7, with TRBD1 matching over 7 bases. Germline CDR1 is DFQATT and CDR2 is SNEGSKA (reference sequence). The CDR3 has 13 residues. Trimming at V came to 6 bases and at J to 0 bases, leaving 5 bases not matched to a gene. The CDR3 DNA follows: TGCAGTGCCACGCCAGGGGGCTCCTACGAGCAGTACTTC. Its protein is CSATPGGSYEQYF.

This sequence joins TRBV20-1 and TRBJ1-1, with D maybe TRBD1 (5 bases). V was trimmed by 3 bases and J by 1 base, leaving 9 bases between them. The CDR3 contains 13 residues. The germline V gene has CDR1 DFQATT and CDR2 SNEGSKA (reference sequence). This chain's CDR3 is CSASRQSNTEAFF. The DNA for the CDR3 is TGCAGTGCTAGTCGACAGTCGAACACTGAAGCTTTCTTT.

The gene calls are TRBV12-3 or TRBV12-4 and TRBJ2-1; TRBD2 might be the D (5 bases). The CDR3 extends over 11 amino acids. Trimming removed 5 bases at V and 9 bases at J, with 8 bases between. CDR3 nucleotide sequence: TGTGCCAGCAGTGACGAGGGTGAGCAGTTCTTC. It codes for CASSDEGEQFF.

The chain employs TRBV7-2 and TRBJ2-3; D is unclear. The CDR3 covers 13 residues. V gave up 2 bases and J gave up 2 bases, with 5 bases separating them. Looked up from germline, CDR1 is SGHTA and CDR2 is FQGNSA. The CDR3: CASSLSLTDTQYF. The CDR3 DNA sequence: TGTGCCAGCAGCTTATCACTCACAGATACGCAGTATTTT.

J is TRBJ1-2 and V is TRBV2, with 7 bases that match TRBD1. In germline, CDR1 is SNHLY, CDR2 FYNNEI. The CDR3 spans 11 residues. The ends lost 11 bases at V and 5 bases at J; junction bases unmatched: 5. This chain's CDR3 is CAGGQTYGYTF. The CDR3 coding sequence is TGTGCCGGGGGACAGACTTATGGCTACACCTTC. Full variable domain (remainder filled in from reference TRBV2 and TRBJ1-2): EPEVTQTPSHQVTQMGQEVILRCVPISNHLYFYWYRQILGQKVEFLVSFYNNEISEKSEIFDDQFSVERPDGSNFTLKIRSTKLEDSAMYFCAGGQTYGYTFGSGTRLTVV.

This chain connects TRBV29-1 to TRBJ1-1, with D unclear. The CDR3 length is 12 residues. Trimming removed 5 bases from V and 5 bases from J, with 12 bases in between. Germline loops: CDR1 SQVTM, CDR2 ANQGSEA. CDR3 bases: TGCAGCGTTATGACCGCGGGGACTGAAGCTTTCTTT. This gives the protein CSVMTAGTEAFF.

This chain joins TRBV10-3 and TRBJ1-2; TRBD1 might be the D (6 bases). Germline assignment: CDR1 ENHRY and CDR2 SYGVKD. Deletions cut 4 bases from V and 6 bases from J, with 12 bases between. This CDR3 region has 13 residues. The CDR3 protein is CAISVQGRNGYTF. The CDR3 DNA is TGTGCCATCAGTGTGCAGGGGAGAAATGGCTACACCTTC.

The genes are TRBV11-2 and TRBJ2-3; the match to TRBD2 covers 8 bases. This CDR3 contains 18 residues. From germline, CDR1 is SGHAT and CDR2 FQNNGV. The V segment lost 3 bases and the J segment 3 bases; nucleotides outside the gene matches: 14. The CDR3 DNA sequence: TGTGCCAGCAGCTTCCCCCCCGGGGGGGGAGGTATGACAGATACGCAGTATTTT. This encodes CASSFPPGGGGMTDTQYF.

V gene TRBV20-1 combines with J gene TRBJ2-1; TRBD2 is a possible D gene (5 bases). Germline values: CDR1 DFQATT, CDR2 SNEGSKA (reference sequence). The ends were cut back, 4 bases at V and 4 bases at J, with 26 bases in the middle. The length of the CDR3 is 18 residues. Here the CDR3 reads CSAIRGKRNSLVYNEQFF. The CDR3 DNA sequence: TGCAGTGCTATCCGGGGAAAACGGAACAGTTTGGTGTACAATGAGCAGTTCTTC.

The chain couples TRBV20-1 to TRBJ2-2; D perhaps matches TRBD2 (6 bases). The CDR3 length is 14 residues. The V gene's germline CDR1 is DFQATT and CDR2 SNEGSKA (reference sequence). Trimming took 3 bases from V and 4 from J, leaving 12 bases between them. The CDR3 protein is CSASHGTPTGELFF. CDR3 sequence (DNA): TGCAGTGCTAGCCACGGGACTCCCACCGGGGAGCTGTTTTTT.

The chain employs TRBV3-1 and TRBJ1-1, with 7 bases matching TRBD1. The CDR3 spans 12 residues. With V trimmed by 3 bases and J by 9 bases, 4 bases remained unmatched. Per germline, CDR1 LGHDT and CDR2 YNNKEL (reference sequence). As DNA, the CDR3 is TGTGCCAGCAGCCATTTGGACAGGCAAGCTTTCTTT. Residues: CASSHLDRQAFF.

This chain connects TRBV20-1 to TRBJ1-2; perhaps TRBD1 as D (6 bases). Germline V CDR1 and CDR2: DFQATT, SNEGSKA (reference sequence). This CDR3 has 13 amino acids. V shed 6 bases and J shed 7 bases, with 18 bases lying between them. The CDR3 DNA sequence: TGCAGTGCACTTACCGGGGGCGCGTTTGGCTACACCTTC. Its protein is CSALTGGAFGYTF.

The chain has TRBV5-4 and TRBJ1-1, with D hard to call. V was pared by 2 bases and J by 7 bases, with 12 bases between. CDR3 size: 13 residues. Germline V CDR1 and CDR2: SGHNT, YYREEE (reference sequence). The chain's CDR3 is CASSLPTPSEAFF. The CDR3 bases are TGTGCCAGCAGCTTACCAACCCCGAGTGAAGCTTTCTTT.